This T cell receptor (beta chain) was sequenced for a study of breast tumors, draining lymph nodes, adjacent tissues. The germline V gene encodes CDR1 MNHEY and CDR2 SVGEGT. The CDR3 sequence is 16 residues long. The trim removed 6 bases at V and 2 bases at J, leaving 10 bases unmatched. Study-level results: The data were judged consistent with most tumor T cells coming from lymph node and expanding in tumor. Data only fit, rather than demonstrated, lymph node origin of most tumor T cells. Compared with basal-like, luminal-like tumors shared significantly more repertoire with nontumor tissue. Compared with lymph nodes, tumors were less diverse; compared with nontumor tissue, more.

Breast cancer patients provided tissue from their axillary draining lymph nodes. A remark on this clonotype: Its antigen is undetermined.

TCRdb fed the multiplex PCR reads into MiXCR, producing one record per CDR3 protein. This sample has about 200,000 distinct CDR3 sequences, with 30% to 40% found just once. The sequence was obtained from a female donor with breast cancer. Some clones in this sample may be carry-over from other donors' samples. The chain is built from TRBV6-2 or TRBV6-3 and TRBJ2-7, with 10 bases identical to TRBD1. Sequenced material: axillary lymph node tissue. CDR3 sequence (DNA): TGTGCCAGCAGACACTCCTGGGACAGGGGCACCTACGAGCAGTACTTC. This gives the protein CASRHSWDRGTYEQYF.